Sequencing of this T cell receptor beta chain was carried out in a study of T cell changes during pregnancy in multiple sclerosis. Repertoires were generated with immunoSEQ multiplex PCR, while TCRdb's copy carries only in-frame clones and drops some. The table has almost 95,000 clones, 92% seen once; the top ten hold 1.5%. The CDR3 has 15 amino acids. This sequence was found in a female donor with multiple sclerosis, enrolled in a pregnancy study. V gene TRBV21-1 combines with J gene TRBJ1-1; the listed D gene, TRBD1, was not tested against the DNA. TRBV21-1 is designated a pseudogene. Sample: peripheral blood, taken in the first trimester of pregnancy. CDR3 loop: CASRDSPLRDTEAFF. In DNA, the CDR3 is TGTGCCAGCAGGGACAGCCCTCTGAGAGACACTGAAGCTTTCTTT.